A selection of T cell receptor beta chains follows, all from one sample in a study of graft-versus-host responses after intestinal transplantation. Sequencing was performed with immunoSEQ multiplex PCR; in TCRdb, only in-frame clones are kept and a portion is missing. The data contain about 19,000 clones, 86% of them singletons. This sample comprised bone marrow, obtained approximately 130 days after transplant. The receptors stem from a human patient who received an intestinal transplant, so some T cells may come from the graft donor. Each CDR3 is given with its conserved first and last residue. Each record gives: J gene, D gene, clone size, V gene, CDR3 DNA, CDR3 protein. A D gene is named only where the DNA matches it firmly. Where a row states a size, it is once, few, many or the class of an expanded clone; other rows omit it.

j_call: TRBJ2-3
d_call: -
clone_size: few
v_call: TRBV2
cdr3_nt: TGTGCCAGCAGTGACCGCTACACAGATACGCAGTATTTT
cdr3_aa: CASSDRYTDTQYF

j_call: TRBJ1-2
d_call: -
clone_size: -
v_call: TRBV18
cdr3_nt: TGTGCCAGCTCACCAGGGGATGGTGGCTACACCTTC
cdr3_aa: CASSPGDGGYTF

j_call: TRBJ1-5
d_call: -
clone_size: -
v_call: TRBV5-4
cdr3_nt: TGTGCCAGCAGCTTGGGGAATCAGCCCCAGCATTTT
cdr3_aa: CASSLGNQPQHF

j_call: TRBJ1-4
d_call: -
clone_size: -
v_call: TRBV6-6
cdr3_nt: TGTGCCAGCAGCCCAGGACAGACTAATGAAAAACTGTTTTTT
cdr3_aa: CASSPGQTNEKLFF

j_call: TRBJ2-3
d_call: -
clone_size: -
v_call: TRBV28
cdr3_nt: TGTGCCAGCCGGAGTAGCACAGATACGCAGTATTTT
cdr3_aa: CASRSSTDTQYF

j_call: TRBJ2-7
d_call: -
clone_size: -
v_call: TRBV14
cdr3_nt: TGTGCCAGCAGCCAGGGGTACGAGCAGTACTTC
cdr3_aa: CASSQGYEQYF

j_call: TRBJ2-3
d_call: TRBD1
clone_size: -
v_call: TRBV19
cdr3_nt: TGTGCCACCCTCCAGGGGGACGGAGCAGATACGCAGTATTTT
cdr3_aa: CATLQGDGADTQYF

j_call: TRBJ2-1
d_call: -
clone_size: -
v_call: TRBV5-1
cdr3_nt: TGCGCCAGCAGCGCGGATGGGGACTCCTACAATGAGCAGTTCTTC
cdr3_aa: CASSADGDSYNEQFF

j_call: TRBJ2-6
d_call: TRBD1
clone_size: large
v_call: TRBV6-5
cdr3_nt: TGTGCCAGCACAGGGGGCTCTGGGGCCAACGTCCTGACTTTC
cdr3_aa: CASTGGSGANVLTF

j_call: TRBJ1-5
d_call: -
clone_size: -
v_call: TRBV7-2
cdr3_nt: TGTGCCAGCAGCTTCGGACATAATCAGCCCCAGCATTTT
cdr3_aa: CASSFGHNQPQHF

j_call: TRBJ2-1
d_call: -
clone_size: -
v_call: TRBV7-9
cdr3_nt: TGTGCCAGCAGCTCAAAAGGGACTGTCTCCTACAATGAGCAGTTCTTC
cdr3_aa: CASSSKGTVSYNEQFF

j_call: TRBJ2-5
d_call: -
clone_size: -
v_call: TRBV6-6
cdr3_nt: TGTGCCAGCAGTTACTCGCTAAAAGAGACCCAGTACTTC
cdr3_aa: CASSYSLKETQYF

j_call: TRBJ2-7
d_call: TRBD2
clone_size: -
v_call: TRBV6-5
cdr3_nt: TGTGCCAGCAGTTACGGACTAGCGGTACCCTACGAGCAGTACTTC
cdr3_aa: CASSYGLAVPYEQYF

j_call: TRBJ2-7
d_call: -
clone_size: -
v_call: TRBV10-3
cdr3_nt: TGTGCCATCAGCTCCGGACGGGACTACGAGCAGTACTTC
cdr3_aa: CAISSGRDYEQYF

j_call: TRBJ2-1
d_call: -
clone_size: -
v_call: TRBV19
cdr3_nt: TGTGCCAGTAGTCCCCTGGGTAAGAGCCGCAATGAGCAGTTCTTC
cdr3_aa: CASSPLGKSRNEQFF

j_call: TRBJ2-1
d_call: -
clone_size: -
v_call: TRBV27
cdr3_nt: TGTGCCAGCAGTATGCCGGGACAAAGAGGGTTCTTC
cdr3_aa: CASSMPGQRGFF

j_call: TRBJ1-4
d_call: TRBD1
clone_size: -
v_call: TRBV15
cdr3_nt: TGTGCCACCAGCAGAGTGGGGGGACAGGGTAATGAAAAACTGTTTTTT
cdr3_aa: CATSRVGGQGNEKLFF

j_call: TRBJ2-7
d_call: -
clone_size: -
v_call: TRBV7-2
cdr3_nt: TGTGCCAGCAGCTTAACTTCCCAGGGGCCCTACGAGCAGTACTTC
cdr3_aa: CASSLTSQGPYEQYF

j_call: TRBJ1-3
d_call: -
clone_size: -
v_call: TRBV6-1
cdr3_nt: TGTGCCAGCGCGTCTGGAAACACCATATATTTT
cdr3_aa: CASASGNTIYF

j_call: TRBJ2-5
d_call: -
clone_size: -
v_call: TRBV30
cdr3_nt: TGTGCCTGGGTGCCCGACAGAAACCAAGAGACCCAGTACTTC
cdr3_aa: CAWVPDRNQETQYF

j_call: TRBJ2-3
d_call: -
clone_size: -
v_call: TRBV27
cdr3_nt: TGTGCCAGCAGCCCGACCCGAAGCACAGATACGCAGTATTTT
cdr3_aa: CASSPTRSTDTQYF

j_call: TRBJ2-7
d_call: TRBD2
clone_size: once
v_call: TRBV7-9
cdr3_nt: TGTGCCAGCAGCTTAGAGGTGGCGACTAGCGGGAGGGCCAACGAGCAGTACTTC
cdr3_aa: CASSLEVATSGRANEQYF

j_call: TRBJ1-1
d_call: -
clone_size: -
v_call: TRBV7-9
cdr3_nt: TGTGCCAGCAGCTTTAAAAAGACTGAAGCTTTCTTT
cdr3_aa: CASSFKKTEAFF

j_call: TRBJ1-3
d_call: -
clone_size: -
v_call: TRBV9
cdr3_nt: TGTGCCAGCAGCGCCCGGACAGTCTCTGGAAACACCATATATTTT
cdr3_aa: CASSARTVSGNTIYF

j_call: TRBJ2-1
d_call: -
clone_size: -
v_call: TRBV27
cdr3_nt: TGTGCCAGCAGTTTATCCTCGGGACTGGAGCCGCAGTTCTTC
cdr3_aa: CASSLSSGLEPQFF

j_call: TRBJ1-3
d_call: TRBD1
clone_size: few
v_call: TRBV19
cdr3_nt: TGTGCCAGTAGCAAGACAGGGGTTGGAAACACCATATATTTT
cdr3_aa: CASSKTGVGNTIYF

j_call: TRBJ2-1
d_call: TRBD2
clone_size: -
v_call: TRBV5-1
cdr3_nt: TGCGCCAGCAGCCCGGCCGGACTAGCGGGTTCGAATGAACAGTTCTTC
cdr3_aa: CASSPAGLAGSNEQFF

j_call: TRBJ1-1
d_call: -
clone_size: -
v_call: TRBV30
cdr3_nt: TGTGCCTGGAGTGTGGGCAGACTGAGGAACACTGAAGCTTTCTTT
cdr3_aa: CAWSVGRLRNTEAFF

j_call: TRBJ2-5
d_call: TRBD1
clone_size: -
v_call: TRBV5-4
cdr3_nt: TGTGCCAGCAGCGTATCGGGACAGGGGACCCAAGAGACCCAGTACTTC
cdr3_aa: CASSVSGQGTQETQYF

j_call: TRBJ2-1
d_call: -
clone_size: -
v_call: TRBV6-5
cdr3_nt: TGTGCCAGCAGTTACGACGCAGGGTCCTACAATGAGCAGTTCTTC
cdr3_aa: CASSYDAGSYNEQFF

j_call: TRBJ2-2
d_call: -
clone_size: -
v_call: TRBV7-9
cdr3_nt: TGTGCCAGCAGCACTTTTGGGGGGCTGAACACCGGGGAGCTGTTTTTT
cdr3_aa: CASSTFGGLNTGELFF

j_call: TRBJ2-5
d_call: TRBD2
clone_size: -
v_call: TRBV27
cdr3_nt: TGTGCCAGCAGTTCGGGACTAGCGATAGAGACCCAGTACTTC
cdr3_aa: CASSSGLAIETQYF

j_call: TRBJ2-1
d_call: -
clone_size: -
v_call: TRBV6-4
cdr3_nt: TGTGCCAGCAGTGACTCCGATCCTAGTACAGGCAATGAGCAGTTCTTC
cdr3_aa: CASSDSDPSTGNEQFF

j_call: TRBJ2-7
d_call: -
clone_size: -
v_call: TRBV6-6
cdr3_nt: TGTGCCAGCAGACCCACGGTCTACGAGCAGTACTTC
cdr3_aa: CASRPTVYEQYF

j_call: TRBJ2-1
d_call: -
clone_size: -
v_call: TRBV19
cdr3_nt: TGTGCCAGTAGTATGGTCGGGAGCTCCTACAATGAGCAGTTCTTC
cdr3_aa: CASSMVGSSYNEQFF

j_call: TRBJ2-7
d_call: -
clone_size: -
v_call: TRBV6-1
cdr3_nt: TGTGCCAGCAGTCCCTCCTACGAGCAGTACTTC
cdr3_aa: CASSPSYEQYF

j_call: TRBJ2-4
d_call: TRBD1
clone_size: -
v_call: TRBV5-6
cdr3_nt: TGTGCCAGCAGCTTAGGGGGCTCGCTAGCCAAAAACATTCAGTACTTC
cdr3_aa: CASSLGGSLAKNIQYF

j_call: TRBJ1-2
d_call: -
clone_size: -
v_call: TRBV19
cdr3_nt: TGTGCCAGTAGTATCGGGTTATGGAGAAGGACAGACTATGGCTACACCTTC
cdr3_aa: CASSIGLWRRTDYGYTF

j_call: TRBJ1-2
d_call: -
clone_size: -
v_call: TRBV19
cdr3_nt: TGTGCCAGTAGTGGCCAGGGCGGTGGCTACACCTTC
cdr3_aa: CASSGQGGGYTF

j_call: TRBJ1-1
d_call: -
clone_size: -
v_call: TRBV7-3
cdr3_nt: TGTGCCAGCAGCTTATGGGGTCGCCCTGAAGCTTTCTTT
cdr3_aa: CASSLWGRPEAFF

j_call: TRBJ2-7
d_call: TRBD2
clone_size: -
v_call: TRBV9
cdr3_nt: TGTGCCAGCAGCGCTAGCGGGAGGGACGAGCAGTACTTC
cdr3_aa: CASSASGRDEQYF

j_call: TRBJ2-3
d_call: -
clone_size: -
v_call: TRBV6-6
cdr3_nt: TGTGCCAGCGGCGACAGGCCAGATACGCAGTATTTT
cdr3_aa: CASGDRPDTQYF

j_call: TRBJ1-5
d_call: TRBD1
clone_size: -
v_call: TRBV2
cdr3_nt: TGTGCCAGCAGGACAGGGACTGCGGCACATCAGCCCCAGCATTTT
cdr3_aa: CASRTGTAAHQPQHF

j_call: TRBJ2-1
d_call: -
clone_size: -
v_call: TRBV5-1
cdr3_nt: TGCGCCAGTAGGGGTTATTCAAGCTCCTACAATGAGCAGTTCTTC
cdr3_aa: CASRGYSSSYNEQFF

j_call: TRBJ2-7
d_call: -
clone_size: -
v_call: TRBV5-1
cdr3_nt: TGCGCCAGCAGCTTGGAGACAGGCCCTTACGAGCAGTACTTC
cdr3_aa: CASSLETGPYEQYF